This T cell receptor beta chain was sequenced during a study of blood T cells in healthy people across ages. General study findings and limits: It was the long-lived donors that had more naive CD4+ cells and higher diversity than aged donors. While age rose, TCR beta diversity per million T cells dropped in a roughly linear way.

This clonotype has just a few counts. Antigen specificity is unknown. Primed by a sample-barcoded 5' primer and a J-beta primer mix, a second PCR proceeded for roughly 6 to 12 cycles. Each of the samples gave a minimum of 3 million paired-end reads that contained CDR3. Each CDR3 protein gets one entry after TCRdb re-called the 5' RACE reads with MiXCR. The sample carries 1.5 million to 2 million distinct CDR3 sequences, roughly 52% recorded once. It was around 10 milliliters of peripheral blood that were drawn from each donor. This receptor was obtained from a middle-aged woman in good health. The sequenced material came from blood.

The CDR3 spells CSAPGTGRVGETQYF. In DNA, the CDR3 is TGCAGTGCCCCGGGAACGGGGAGGGTAGGAGAGACCCAGTACTTC. The chain links TRBV20-1 to TRBJ2-7; 7 nucleotides align to TRBD2. The end of the DNA aligns better with TRBJ2-5, so the J call may be wrong. The CDR3 extends over 15 amino acids. Germline CDR1 reads DFQATT; CDR2 reads SNEGSKA (reference sequence).